This T cell receptor (beta chain) appears in the sequencing data of a study of control samples from healthy donors and cancer patients. The CDR3 covers 16 residues. Trimming removed 4 bases from V and 5 bases from J; junction bases left unmatched: 10. Germline V gene data show CDR1 as KGHSH and CDR2 as LQKENI. The method was immunoSEQ multiplex PCR; TCRdb's version includes in-frame clones alone and lacks a portion of them. The sample lists under 150,000 clones; roughly 90% were seen once. The chain has TRBV18 and TRBJ2-3; 9 positions agree with TRBD2. The TCR was taken from a man aged 25 to 40 in good health. Sequencing input: blood. The CDR3 coding sequence is TGTGCCAGCTCACAAACGGGGCTAGCGGGACGAGATACGCAGTATTTT. Its protein product is CASSQTGLAGRDTQYF.